Given below is one T cell receptor (beta chain) in context. The antigen remains undetermined. These data belong to a study of cytomegalovirus exposure and HLA in healthy donors. About the research overall: According to later analysis, the same platform produced the 120 or so validation and several hundred first-cohort repertoires.

Using immunoSEQ multiplex PCR, the repertoire was profiled, and TCRdb retains in-frame clones only, with some absent. Of about 140,000 clones listed, roughly 90% are singletons. The CDR3 has 13 residues. V was pared by 4 bases and J by 8 bases, with 14 bases between. Germline V gives CDR1 MNHNY, CDR2 SVGAGI (reference sequence). Overall study results and limits: The investigators catalogued about 170 TCR beta chains as cytomegalovirus-associated. As confirmed in vitro, a few CMV-associated chains were specific for CMV antigens.

The sample consisted of PBMCs. The TCR sequence derives from a man between 18 and 35 years old in good health and CMV-seronegative. The rearrangement links TRBV6-6 to TRBJ1-2; unclear D gene. The CDR3 loop reads CASSFDTHRGYTF. CDR3 nucleotides: TGTGCCAGCAGTTTCGACACCCATAGGGGCTACACCTTC.